This T cell receptor (beta chain) was identified during a study of PD-1 blockade in classical Hodgkin lymphoma. Some clones are missing from TCRdb's copy, which holds only in-frame ones; the method was immunoSEQ multiplex PCR. The data show around 60,000 clones, roughly nine tenths seen once. Described time point: cycle 4 day 1 (C4D1), after 6 weeks of nivolumab. Each patient experienced a relapse that followed autologous stem cell transplantation, and brentuximab vedotin exposure varied. After removal of 3 bases from V and 4 bases from J, the junction contained 8 bases not matched to a gene. The germline CDR1 and CDR2 sequences are GTSNPN and SVGIG (reference sequence). CDR3 length equals 14 residues.

The sample consisted of peripheral blood mononuclear cells (PBMCs), taken before the fourth cycle of nivolumab. The sequence derives from a human donor with classical Hodgkin lymphoma. This rearrangement joins TRBV30 to TRBJ2-5; 7 bases are a match to TRBD2. The CDR3 DNA is TGTGCCTGGAGCCGCACGGGCGGGGGAGAGACCCAGTACTTC. Its translation: CAWSRTGGGETQYF. Filled out from reference TRBV30 and TRBJ2-5, the complete variable domain reads SQTIHQWPATLVQPVGSPLSLECTVEGTSNPNLYWYRQAAGRGLQLLFYSVGIGQISSEVPQNLSASRPQDRQFILSSKKLLLSDSGFYLCAWSRTGGGETQYFGPGTRLLVL.